One and the same sample provided the 18 T cell receptor beta chains below, sequenced in a study of T cell responses to AZD1222 COVID-19 vaccine. The repertoire was sequenced with immunoSEQ multiplex PCR; TCRdb's copy has only in-frame clones and lacks some. Of some 150,000 clones listed, under 95% were seen once; the top ten hold approximately 2.7%. The sample here was peripheral blood, taken on day 0 of MenACWY control vaccination. The receptors stem from an adult in good health.

The V call is TRBV7-3, the J call TRBJ1-1; D call uncertain. V lost 2 bases and J 7 bases, leaving 11 bases between the germline ends. This CDR3 is built from 13 residues. Germline V gene data show CDR1 as SGHTA and CDR2 as FQGTGA. The CDR3 spells CASSLGREDEAFF. CDR3 sequence (DNA): TGTGCCAGCAGCTTAGGGAGGGAAGATGAAGCTTTCTTT.

This chain connects TRBV5-1 to TRBJ2-5; D unclear. Germline loops: CDR1 SGHRS, CDR2 YFSETQ. There are 12 residues in the CDR3. V lost 4 bases, J lost 0 bases, and 4 bases lay in between. The CDR3 loop reads CASSTHQETQYF. The CDR3 coding sequence is TGCGCCAGCAGCACTCACCAAGAGACCCAGTACTTC.

There are a few counts of this clone. The chain links TRBV5-1 to TRBJ1-1; D not resolved. The CDR3 sequence is 13 residues long. V lost 4 bases and J 3 bases, leaving 10 bases between the germline ends. CDR1 and CDR2 from the germline V gene are SGHRS and YFSETQ. Here the CDR3 reads CASSQSWDTEAFF. The CDR3 DNA is TGCGCCAGCAGCCAATCATGGGACACTGAAGCTTTCTTT.

This clone was detected once. This sequence joins TRBV19 and TRBJ2-7; D is perhaps TRBD1 (6 bases). Between the trimmed V and J ends, which lost 10 bases and 2 bases, there was a span of 18 bases. The germline gives CDR1 LNHDA, CDR2 SQIVND (reference sequence). This CDR3 is 14 amino acids long. CDR3 DNA sequence: TGTGCCACCAGGGGAGCTGGCGAGACCTACGAGCAGTACTTC. Its protein product is CATRGAGETYEQYF.

The chain links TRBV6-2 or TRBV6-3 to TRBJ1-3; D ambiguous. From germline, CDR1 is MNHEY and CDR2 SVGEGT. This CDR3 has 16 residues. V lost 2 bases, J lost 4 bases, and 15 bases lay in between. CDR3 loop: CASSYGGVSGGNTIYF. CDR3 sequence (DNA): TGTGCCAGCAGTTACGGCGGCGTCAGTGGGGGAAACACCATATATTTT.

This clone is a singleton in its sample. The V gene is TRBV29-1, the J gene TRBJ2-1, with 8 bases aligning to TRBD2. The V gene end was trimmed by 4 bases and the J gene end by 4 bases; junction bases not matched to a gene: 6. The CDR3 is 14 residues long. The V gene's germline CDR1 is SQVTM and CDR2 ANQGSEA. CDR3 region: CSVVLSGGYNEQFF. The CDR3, as DNA: TGCAGCGTTGTGTTGTCGGGAGGGTACAATGAGCAGTTCTTC.

The chain combines TRBV29-1 with TRBJ1-1; TRBD1 matches at 8 bases. The length of the CDR3 is 13 residues. Germline V CDR1 and CDR2: SQVTM, ANQGSEA. V was clipped by 7 bases and J by 2 bases; unmatched bases: 6. CDR3 amino acids: CSGLDRENTEAFF. CDR3 coding DNA: TGCAGCGGCCTGGACAGGGAAAACACTGAAGCTTTCTTT. The whole variable domain, filled in from reference TRBV29-1 and TRBJ1-1, reads SAVISQKPSRDICQRGTSLTIQCQVDSQVTMMFWYRQQPGQSLTLIATANQGSEATYESGFVIDKFPISRPNLTFSTLTVSNMSPEDSSIYLCSGLDRENTEAFFGQGTRLTVV.

The J gene is TRBJ2-5, the V gene TRBV7-2; 7 bases line up with TRBD2. CDR3 size: 13 residues. Trimming at V came to 3 bases and at J to 5 bases, leaving 3 bases not matched to a gene. Germline lookup yields CDR1 SGHTA and CDR2 FQGNSA. DNA of the CDR3: TGTGCCAGCAGCTTCCGGCGGGGGGAGACCCAGTACTTC. Protein: CASSFRRGETQYF.

This clone was seen more than once but under ten times. This chain links TRBV9 with TRBJ2-1, with D perhaps TRBD2 (5 bases). Trimming left V 0 bases short and J 7 bases short, with 17 bases between. Per the germline V gene, CDR1 is SGDLS and CDR2 is YYNGEE. CDR3 size: 16 residues. The CDR3 is CASSVAAGGARNEQFF. The CDR3 DNA reads as TGTGCCAGCAGCGTAGCTGCGGGTGGCGCCAGGAATGAGCAGTTCTTC.

For the CDR3, the DNA is TGTGCCAGCAGTCCGCAAAGGGCGGCGTCCTACGAGCAGTACTTC. This gives the protein CASSPQRAASYEQYF. The chain recombines TRBV27 with TRBJ2-7; unclear D gene. V was trimmed by 5 bases and J by 1 base, leaving 15 bases between them. This CDR3 region has 15 residues. Germline V gene lookup returns CDR1 MNHEY and CDR2 SMNVEV (reference sequence).

Concerning this clone itself: The identical CDR3 is also encoded by other nucleotide sequences in the sample. The rearrangement uses TRBV6-1 and TRBJ1-5; a weak D match, TRBD1 (5 bases). Per germline, CDR1 MNHNS and CDR2 SASEGT. The germline V and J ends were trimmed by 3 bases and 7 bases, with 7 bases remaining between them. CDR3 length: 12 residues. CDR3: CASSDRGQPQHF. As DNA, the CDR3 is TGTGCCAGCAGTGATCGGGGGCAGCCCCAGCATTTT.

The CDR3 nucleotides read TGTGCCAGCAGTCCGACAGGCCTTAACACTGAAGCTTTCTTT. Translation: CASSPTGLNTEAFF. J is TRBJ1-1 and V is TRBV6-2 or TRBV6-3; tentative D call: TRBD1 (6 bases). This CDR3 has 14 residues. Germline V gene sequence: CDR1 MNHEY, CDR2 SVGEGT. V was pared by 5 bases and J by 2 bases, with 12 bases between.

The chain employs TRBV9 and TRBJ2-1, with 7 bases lining up with TRBD2. Germline V gene sequence: CDR1 SGDLS, CDR2 YYNGEE. CDR3 length equals 17 residues. V shed 4 bases and J 6 bases; nucleotides not matched to a gene: 16. This CDR3 reads CASSPTPGGSVRNEQFF. The CDR3 DNA follows: TGTGCCAGCAGCCCCACGCCTGGCGGGAGCGTCCGCAATGAGCAGTTCTTC. The full variable domain, in which reference TRBV9 and TRBJ2-1 provide the parts outside the CDR3, is DSGVTQTPKHLITATGQRVTLRCSPRSGDLSVYWYQQSLDQGLQFLIQYYNGEERAKGNILERFSAQQFPDLHSELNLSSLELGDSALYFCASSPTPGGSVRNEQFFGPGTRLTVL.

The gene calls are TRBV5-1 and TRBJ1-2; the match to TRBD1 covers 7 bases. From germline, CDR1 is SGHRS and CDR2 YFSETQ. The CDR3 contains 13 residues. V lost 5 bases, J lost 3 bases, and 4 bases stayed unmatched. This chain's CDR3 is CASRSDRDYGYTF. As DNA, the CDR3 is TGCGCCAGCAGATCTGACAGGGACTATGGCTACACCTTC.

The V and J genes are TRBV5-1 and TRBJ1-2; D possibly corresponds to TRBD1 (6 bases). Germline CDR1 reads SGHRS; CDR2 reads YFSETQ. This CDR3 region has 15 residues. V lost 4 bases, J lost 7 bases, and 20 bases lay in between. CDR3 sequence: CASSVTVGAEAGYTF. The CDR3 coding sequence is TGCGCCAGCAGCGTTACTGTGGGGGCGGAGGCTGGCTACACCTTC.

The rearrangement links TRBV7-3 to TRBJ1-2; D remains ambiguous. Trimming cost V 2 bases and J 2 bases, with 6 bases left between them. The length of the CDR3 is 13 residues. Germline V CDR1 and CDR2: SGHTA, FQGTGA. The CDR3 DNA reads TGTGCCAGCAGCTTAGGCGGGAACTATGGCTACACCTTC. This sequence encodes CASSLGGNYGYTF. Complete variable domain (other parts from reference TRBV7-3 and TRBJ1-2): GAGVSQTPSNKVTEKGKYVELRCDPISGHTALYWYRQSLGQGPEFLIYFQGTGAADDSGLPNDRFFAVRPEGSVSTLKIQRTERGDSAVYLCASSLGGNYGYTFGSGTRLTVV.

In DNA, the CDR3 is TGTGCCAGCTCGCCCTGGGGAGGGCTCACAGATACGCAGTATTTT. Amino acid sequence: CASSPWGGLTDTQYF. The chain carries TRBV27 and TRBJ2-3; 7 bases fit TRBD2. The J segment lost 2 bases and the V segment lost 8 bases, leaving 10 bases of the junction unmatched. The germline CDR1 and CDR2 sequences are MNHEY and SMNVEV (reference sequence). The CDR3 runs 15 residues.

The chain combines TRBV5-1 with TRBJ2-2; D is undetermined. V lost 2 bases and J 2 bases, leaving 10 bases between the germline ends. The CDR3 is 15 residues long. Germline V gives CDR1 SGHRS, CDR2 YFSETQ. CDR3 in DNA: TGCGCCAGCAGCTTAATAGACTCCAACACCGGGGAGCTGTTTTTT. Amino acid sequence: CASSLIDSNTGELFF.